The text below deals with one TCR beta chain. Its antigen is currently unknown. The data were produced by immunoSEQ multiplex PCR, yet TCRdb's version contains in-frame clones alone and is incomplete. Of approximately 400,000 clones in the sample, 90% to 95% were seen once. This specimen belongs to a study of Ad26.COV2.S vaccination and SARS-CoV-2 variants. Study-wide findings and caveats: Once vaccination had occurred, spike-specific CD8+ and CD4+ T cell responses reportedly showed substantial breadth. Compared with placebo recipients, vaccine recipients had higher spike-specific TCR breadth.

Germline CDR1 SGHDT, CDR2 YYEEEE. V dropped 0 bases and J dropped 8 bases, with 12 bases sitting between them. The CDR3 consists of 14 residues. The V and J genes are TRBV5-6 and TRBJ2-1; D may match TRBD1 or TRBD2 (5 bases each). This TCR was sampled from a human donor who had recovered from COVID-19. The material was peripheral blood, obtained after recovery from COVID-19. The CDR3 spells CASSLAGRIDEQFF. Written as DNA, the CDR3 is TGTGCCAGCAGCTTGGCGGGGCGAATTGATGAGCAGTTCTTC. Full variable domain (outside the CDR3, taken from reference TRBV5-6 and TRBJ2-1): DAGVTQSPTHLIKTRGQQVTLRCSPKSGHDTVSWYQQALGQGPQFIFQYYEEEERQRGNFPDRFSGHQFPNYSSELNVNALLLGDSALYLCASSLAGRIDEQFFGPGTRLTVL.